These 25 T cell receptor beta chains were all obtained from the same sample, sequenced in a study of blood T cell repertoires in COVID-19. Here immunoSEQ multiplex PCR was the method, and the copy in TCRdb shows in-frame clones only, minus some. The sample lists about 140,000 clones, 75% to 90% occurring once. The material sequenced was peripheral blood. These receptors were taken from an elderly woman with acute or convalescent COVID-19.

This CDR3 is CASSLARDSGELFF. DNA of the CDR3: TGCGCCAGCAGCTTGGCCCGGGACTCCGGGGAGCTGTTTTTT. The rearrangement joins TRBV5-1 to TRBJ2-2, with D perhaps matching TRBD2 (6 bases). This CDR3 region has 14 residues. Trimming cost V 0 bases and J 6 bases, with 9 bases left between them. The germline V gene encodes CDR1 SGHRS and CDR2 YFSETQ.

The chain recombines TRBV5-6 with TRBJ2-7, with D unclear. V was trimmed by 1 base and J by 3 bases, leaving 5 bases between them. The CDR3 extends over 12 amino acids. CDR1 is SGHDT and CDR2 is YYEEEE in the germline V gene. CDR3 nucleotide sequence: TGTGCCAGCAGCTTGTTCCGCTACGAGCAGTACTTC. The encoded protein is CASSLFRYEQYF.

This chain connects TRBV6-4 to TRBJ1-1, with 10 nucleotides matching TRBD1. Germline V gene data show CDR1 as MRHNA and CDR2 as SNTAGT. The V and J ends lost 6 bases and 4 bases, in that order; junction bases with no gene match: 5. CDR3 length: 14 amino acids. DNA of the CDR3: TGTGCCAGCAGAAGGGACAGGGGCGGCACTGAAGCTTTCTTT. It translates to CASRRDRGGTEAFF.

V gene TRBV30 combines with J gene TRBJ1-4; TRBD1 might be the D (6 bases). Germline V gene sequence: CDR1 GTSNPN, CDR2 SVGIG (reference sequence). V was clipped by 2 bases and J by 4 bases, with 17 bases between them. The CDR3 runs 16 residues. CDR3 sequence reads: CAWSSKGTGINEKLFF. The CDR3 DNA follows: TGTGCCTGGAGTTCTAAGGGAACAGGGATTAATGAAAAACTGTTTTTT.

The chain recombines TRBV29-1 with TRBJ2-5; 15 nucleotides line up with TRBD2. CDR3 size: 16 residues. J was trimmed by 5 bases and V by 7 bases; bases with no gene match: 11. Germline loops: CDR1 SQVTM, CDR2 ANQGSEA. The CDR3 nucleotides are TGCAGCGCCGGAGGACTAGCGGGGGGGCAGTCGGAGACCCAGTACTTC. Protein product: CSAGGLAGGQSETQYF.

The chain employs TRBV5-1 and TRBJ1-4, with D uncertain. V lost 0 bases and J 1 base, leaving 7 bases between the germline ends. Germline assignment: CDR1 SGHRS and CDR2 YFSETQ. There are 15 residues in the CDR3. CDR3 DNA sequence: TGCGCCAGCAGCTTGGCGGTCGGAACTAATGAAAAACTGTTTTTT. It specifies CASSLAVGTNEKLFF. The variable domain in full, with the rest retrieved from reference TRBV5-1 and TRBJ1-4, is KAGVTQTPRYLIKTRGQQVTLSCSPISGHRSVSWYQQTPGQGLQFLFEYFSETQRNKGNFPGRFSGRQFSNSRSEMNVSTLELGDSALYLCASSLAVGTNEKLFFGSGTQLSVL.

The V and J genes are TRBV4-3 and TRBJ2-6; maybe TRBD1 (5 bases). The CDR3 length is 18 residues. The V and J ends lost 0 bases and 4 bases respectively, with 16 bases between them. Per the germline V gene, CDR1 is LGHNA and CDR2 is YSLEER. CDR3 in amino acids: CASSQELAGSAGANVLTF. CDR3 nucleotides: TGCGCCAGCAGCCAAGAGCTCGCAGGGTCGGCCGGGGCCAACGTCCTGACTTTC.

The genes are TRBV7-2 and TRBJ2-3; 12 bases are shared with TRBD2. Germline V gives CDR1 SGHTA, CDR2 FQGNSA. The V and J ends lost 2 bases and 2 bases, in that order; junction bases with no gene match: 2. CDR3 length: 16 residues. This CDR3 reads CASSLRLAGDTDTQYF. CDR3 coding DNA: TGTGCCAGCAGCTTACGACTAGCGGGGGACACAGATACGCAGTATTTT. Drawing the rest from reference TRBV7-2 and TRBJ2-3, the complete variable domain is GAGVSQSPSNKVTEKGKDVELRCDPISGHTALYWYRQSLGQGLEFLIYFQGNSAPDKSGLPSDRFSAERTGGSVSTLTIQRTQQEDSAVYLCASSLRLAGDTDTQYFGPGTRLTVL.

The V and J genes are TRBV4-2 and TRBJ1-4; D unresolved. Germline CDR1 is LGHNA and CDR2 is YNFKEQ. The CDR3 totals 14 residues. Trimming took 4 bases from V and 8 from J, leaving 14 bases between them. The DNA for the CDR3 is TGTGCCAGCAGCCCTATTGATCGAAGAGAAAAACTGTTTTTT. This encodes CASSPIDRREKLFF.

The V gene is TRBV7-2, the J gene TRBJ1-1; D perhaps matches TRBD1 (6 bases). CDR3 size: 17 residues. Germline V gene data show CDR1 as SGHTA and CDR2 as FQGNSA. Deletions cut 3 bases from V and 1 base from J, with 18 bases between. The CDR3 DNA reads as TGTGCCAGCAGCTTCCCCAGGGGCAACCCAAGGAACACTGAAGCTTTCTTT. Translated: CASSFPRGNPRNTEAFF. The whole variable domain, remainder taken from reference TRBV7-2 and TRBJ1-1, is GAGVSQSPSNKVTEKGKDVELRCDPISGHTALYWYRQSLGQGLEFLIYFQGNSAPDKSGLPSDRFSAERTGGSVSTLTIQRTQQEDSAVYLCASSFPRGNPRNTEAFFGQGTRLTVV.

V usage is TRBV5-8 and J usage is TRBJ2-1, with TRBD2 as a possible D gene (5 bases). The germline CDR1 and CDR2 sequences are SGHTS and YDEGEE. This CDR3 comprises 13 residues. Trimming pared 0 bases from V and 10 bases from J, leaving 11 bases between. CDR3 loop: CASSLGYTGEQFF. DNA of the CDR3: TGTGCCAGCAGCTTGGGCTACACGGGGGAGCAGTTCTTC.

The rearrangement links TRBV12-3 or TRBV12-4 to TRBJ1-2; a weak D match, TRBD1 (5 bases). CDR3 size: 13 residues. The V end was cut by 6 bases, the J end by 2 bases, with 10 bases between. The CDR3: CASRQDGNYGYTF. CDR3 DNA: TGTGCCAGCAGACAGGACGGAAACTATGGCTACACCTTC.

The rearrangement joins TRBV7-3 to TRBJ2-2; 9 bases line up with TRBD1. The CDR3 is made up of 16 amino acids. Germline assignment: CDR1 SGHTA and CDR2 FQGTGA. Trimming removed 2 bases from V and 4 bases from J; junction bases left unmatched: 5. DNA for the CDR3: TGTGCCAGCAGCTTATTACCGGACAGGGGCACCGGGGAGCTGTTTTTT. Its translation: CASSLLPDRGTGELFF. Full variable domain (outside the CDR3, taken from reference TRBV7-3 and TRBJ2-2): GAGVSQTPSNKVTEKGKYVELRCDPISGHTALYWYRQSLGQGPEFLIYFQGTGAADDSGLPNDRFFAVRPEGSVSTLKIQRTERGDSAVYLCASSLLPDRGTGELFFGEGSRLTVL.

The chain carries TRBV5-4 and TRBJ2-7; 8 bases map to TRBD2. This CDR3 comprises 14 residues. V trimming: 4 bases; J trimming: 6 bases; junction bases outside the gene matches: 9. In germline, CDR1 is SGHNT, CDR2 YYREEE (reference sequence). This chain's CDR3 is CASSGVGGGVEQYF. As DNA, the CDR3 is TGTGCCAGCAGCGGGGTCGGGGGGGGAGTCGAGCAGTACTTC.

V is TRBV7-9 and J is TRBJ1-1; TRBD1 matches at 7 bases. Trimming at V came to 5 bases and at J to 5 bases, leaving 8 bases not matched to a gene. This CDR3 spans 14 amino acids. The germline CDR1 and CDR2 sequences are SEHNR and FQNEAQ (reference sequence). CDR3 sequence reads: CASSPQGGKTEAFF. The CDR3 nucleotides read TGTGCCAGCAGCCCCCAGGGGGGTAAGACTGAAGCTTTCTTT.

This clone has just one count. The chain employs TRBV18 and TRBJ1-2, with unresolved D. In germline, CDR1 is KGHSH, CDR2 LQKENI. V lost 0 bases and J lost 5, with 10 bases in between. The CDR3 spans 14 residues. The CDR3 region is CASSPPFREYGYTF. As DNA, the CDR3 is TGTGCCAGCTCACCACCGTTCCGGGAGTATGGCTACACCTTC.

This clone occurred once. J is TRBJ1-4 and V is TRBV2; TRBD1 aligns across 9 bases. Germline assignment: CDR1 SNHLY and CDR2 FYNNEI. The CDR3 sequence is 14 residues long. Trimming took 6 bases from V and 7 from J; bases not matched to a gene: 6. The CDR3 spells CASSSTGGSEKLFF. DNA of the CDR3: TGTGCCAGCAGCTCCACAGGGGGCAGTGAAAAACTGTTTTTT.

This sequence joins TRBV30 and TRBJ2-5; TRBD2 matches at 11 bases. This CDR3 contains 16 residues. Germline CDR1 and CDR2: GTSNPN and SVGIG (reference sequence). V shed 0 bases, J shed 4 bases, and the junction held 7 bases outside the gene matches. The CDR3 protein is CAWSVGTSGAGETQYF. The CDR3, as DNA: TGTGCCTGGAGTGTGGGGACTAGCGGAGCGGGAGAGACCCAGTACTTC.

The V gene is TRBV2, the J gene TRBJ2-7; a possible D gene is TRBD2 (6 bases). The CDR3 is made up of 12 amino acids. V lost 1 base and J 6 bases, leaving 7 bases between the germline ends. In germline, CDR1 is SNHLY, CDR2 FYNNEI. CDR3 bases: TGTGCCAGCAGTGAAGTGGGAGGCGAGCAGTACTTC. This translates into CASSEVGGEQYF.

This chain joins TRBV7-2 and TRBJ2-2; D not resolved. Trimming took off 5 bases at V and 0 bases at J, with 13 bases between the two ends. The CDR3 totals 16 residues. CDR1 is SGHTA, CDR2 FQGNSA, per germline. CDR3 in amino acids: CASSLSETTNTGELFF. DNA of the CDR3: TGTGCCAGCAGCCTATCGGAGACCACGAACACCGGGGAGCTGTTTTTT.

V and J are TRBV7-2 and TRBJ2-5, with unresolved D. The germline CDR1 and CDR2 sequences are SGHTA and FQGNSA. Trimming stripped 5 bases from V and 0 bases from J, with 7 bases between. The CDR3 loop spans 13 amino acids. In DNA, the CDR3 is TGTGCCAGCAGCCGGTCGTACCAAGAGACCCAGTACTTC. Protein sequence: CASSRSYQETQYF.

The CDR3 DNA is TGCGCCAGCAGCCAAGAGTCCCGGGGAGGGGTGTATGAGCAGTTCTTC. Amino acid sequence: CASSQESRGGVYEQFF. The chain is built from TRBV4-1 and TRBJ2-1; 7 bases line up with TRBD2. Per the germline V gene, CDR1 is MGHRA and CDR2 is YSYEKL. This CDR3 comprises 16 residues. V shed 0 bases, J shed 8 bases, and the junction held 10 bases outside the gene matches.

The chain links TRBV6-6 to TRBJ2-5; D is undetermined. V was cut by 0 bases and J by 0 bases, with 11 bases left in between. The CDR3 spans 16 residues. Germline CDR1 is MNHNY and CDR2 is SVGAGI (reference sequence). The CDR3 region is CASSYSSDIYQETQYF. CDR3 bases: TGTGCCAGCAGTTACTCCTCAGACATTTACCAAGAGACCCAGTACTTC.

This chain connects TRBV5-1 to TRBJ2-2; 9 nucleotides agree with TRBD2. V shed 3 bases and J 1 base; nucleotides not matched to a gene: 4. The CDR3 loop spans 16 amino acids. Germline V gene data show CDR1 as SGHRS and CDR2 as YFSETQ. DNA for the CDR3: TGCGCCAGCAGCTCCCTACTAGCGGGGAACACCGGGGAGCTGTTTTTT. It codes for CASSSLLAGNTGELFF.

This chain links TRBV18 with TRBJ2-3, with D maybe TRBD1 (5 bases). Germline V CDR1 and CDR2: KGHSH, LQKENI. The CDR3 contains 17 residues. V was trimmed by 1 base and J by 0 bases, leaving 14 bases between them. The CDR3, as DNA: TGTGCCAGCTCACCACAAGGGCGGCAGGGAAGCACAGATACGCAGTATTTT. Residues: CASSPQGRQGSTDTQYF. Full variable domain (outside the CDR3, taken from reference TRBV18 and TRBJ2-3): NAGVMQNPRHLVRRRGQEARLRCSPMKGHSHVYWYRQLPEEGLKFMVYLQKENIIDESGMPKERFSAEFPKEGPSILRIQQVVRGDSAAYFCASSPQGRQGSTDTQYFGPGTRLTVL.